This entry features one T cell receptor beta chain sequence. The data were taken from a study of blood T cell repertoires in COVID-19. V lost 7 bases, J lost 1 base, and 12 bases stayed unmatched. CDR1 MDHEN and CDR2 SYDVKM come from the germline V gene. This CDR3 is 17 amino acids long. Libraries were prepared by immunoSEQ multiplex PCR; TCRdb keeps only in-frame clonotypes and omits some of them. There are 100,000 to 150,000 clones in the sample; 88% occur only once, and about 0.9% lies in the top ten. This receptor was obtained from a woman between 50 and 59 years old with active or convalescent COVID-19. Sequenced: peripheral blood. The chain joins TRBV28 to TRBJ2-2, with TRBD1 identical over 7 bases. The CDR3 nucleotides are TGTGCCAGCACCCTTTTCGGGCGGACAGGGAACACCGGGGAGCTGTTTTTT. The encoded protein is CASTLFGRTGNTGELFF.